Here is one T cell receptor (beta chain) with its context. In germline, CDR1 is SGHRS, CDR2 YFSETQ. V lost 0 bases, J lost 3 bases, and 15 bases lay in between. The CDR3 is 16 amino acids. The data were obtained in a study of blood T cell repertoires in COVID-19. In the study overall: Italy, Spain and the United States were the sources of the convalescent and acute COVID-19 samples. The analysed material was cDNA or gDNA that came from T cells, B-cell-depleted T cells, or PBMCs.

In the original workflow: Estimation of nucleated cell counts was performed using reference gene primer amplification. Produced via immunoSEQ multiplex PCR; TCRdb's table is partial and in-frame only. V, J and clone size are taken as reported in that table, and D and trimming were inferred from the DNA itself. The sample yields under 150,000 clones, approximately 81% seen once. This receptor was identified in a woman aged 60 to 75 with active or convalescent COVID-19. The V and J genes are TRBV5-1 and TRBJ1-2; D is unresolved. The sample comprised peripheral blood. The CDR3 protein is CASSLALSWEDYGYTF. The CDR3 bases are TGCGCCAGCAGCTTGGCCCTTTCATGGGAGGACTATGGCTACACCTTC.